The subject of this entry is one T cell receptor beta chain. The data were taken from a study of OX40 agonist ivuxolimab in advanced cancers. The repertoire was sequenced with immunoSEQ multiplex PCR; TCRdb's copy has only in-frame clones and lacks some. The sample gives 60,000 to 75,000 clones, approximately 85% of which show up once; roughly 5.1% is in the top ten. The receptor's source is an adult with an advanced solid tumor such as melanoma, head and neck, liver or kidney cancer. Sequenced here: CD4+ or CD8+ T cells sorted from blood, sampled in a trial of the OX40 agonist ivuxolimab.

This chain's CDR3 is CASSLSARGPAGELFF. The CDR3 DNA follows: TGTGCCAGCAGCTTAAGCGCCAGGGGTCCAGCCGGGGAGCTGTTTTTT. J is TRBJ2-2 and V is TRBV7-7; a possible D gene is TRBD1 (6 bases). The CDR3 has 16 amino acids. The germline V and J ends were trimmed by 2 bases and 6 bases, with 16 bases remaining between them. From germline, CDR1 is SSHAT and CDR2 FNYEAQ (reference sequence).